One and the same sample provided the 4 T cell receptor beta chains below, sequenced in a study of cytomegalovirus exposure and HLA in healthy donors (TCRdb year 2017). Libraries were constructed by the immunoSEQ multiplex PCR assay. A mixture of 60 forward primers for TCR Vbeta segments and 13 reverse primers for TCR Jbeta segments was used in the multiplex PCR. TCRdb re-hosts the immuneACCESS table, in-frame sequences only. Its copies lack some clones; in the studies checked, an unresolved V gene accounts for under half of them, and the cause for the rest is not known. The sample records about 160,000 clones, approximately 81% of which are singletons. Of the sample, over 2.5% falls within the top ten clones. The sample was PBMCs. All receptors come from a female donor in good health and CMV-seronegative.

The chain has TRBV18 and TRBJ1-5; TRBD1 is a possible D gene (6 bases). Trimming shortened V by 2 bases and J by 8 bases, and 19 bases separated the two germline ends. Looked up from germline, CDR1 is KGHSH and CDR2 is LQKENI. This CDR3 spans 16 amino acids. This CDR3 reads CASSPKAGGGGEPQHF. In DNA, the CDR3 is TGTGCCAGCTCACCAAAGGCTGGGGGGGGCGGTGAGCCCCAGCATTTT.

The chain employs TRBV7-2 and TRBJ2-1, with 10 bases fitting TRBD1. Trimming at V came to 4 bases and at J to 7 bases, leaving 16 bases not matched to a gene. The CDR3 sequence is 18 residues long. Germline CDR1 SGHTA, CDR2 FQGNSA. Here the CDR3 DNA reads TGTGCCAGCAGCTACGGGACAGGGGTCTCCGGCGCGAGAAATGAGCAGTTCTTC. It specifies CASSYGTGVSGARNEQFF. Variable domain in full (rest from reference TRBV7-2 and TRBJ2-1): GAGVSQSPSNKVTEKGKDVELRCDPISGHTALYWYRQSLGQGLEFLIYFQGNSAPDKSGLPSDRFSAERTGGSVSTLTIQRTQQEDSAVYLCASSYGTGVSGARNEQFFGPGTRLTVL.

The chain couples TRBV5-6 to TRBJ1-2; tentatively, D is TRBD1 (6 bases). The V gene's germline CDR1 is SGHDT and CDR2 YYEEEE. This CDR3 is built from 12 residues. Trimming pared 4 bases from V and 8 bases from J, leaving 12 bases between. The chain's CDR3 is CASSPEGGGYTF. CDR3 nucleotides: TGTGCCAGCAGCCCAGAAGGGGGAGGCTACACCTTC. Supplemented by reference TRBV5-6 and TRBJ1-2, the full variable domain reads DAGVTQSPTHLIKTRGQQVTLRCSPKSGHDTVSWYQQALGQGPQFIFQYYEEEERQRGNFPDRFSGHQFPNYSSELNVNALLLGDSALYLCASSPEGGGYTFGSGTRLTVV.

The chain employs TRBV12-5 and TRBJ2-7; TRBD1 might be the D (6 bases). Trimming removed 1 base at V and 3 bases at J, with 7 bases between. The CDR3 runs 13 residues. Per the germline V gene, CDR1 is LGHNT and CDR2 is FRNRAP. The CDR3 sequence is CASGLGTDYEQYF. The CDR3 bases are TGTGCTAGTGGTTTGGGGACAGACTACGAGCAGTACTTC.